This T cell receptor beta chain was documented in a study of Ad26.COV2.S vaccination and SARS-CoV-2 variants. The treatment denotes: 15 to 20 received Ad26.COV2.S at low or high dose, single or two shots; about 5 received placebo; per-sample allocation not given. Material that was analyzed had been drawn on day 63 after the first vaccine or placebo injection. Germline values: CDR1 SGHDN, CDR2 FVKESK. The CDR3 has 16 amino acids. Trimming took 4 bases from V and 5 from J; bases not matched to a gene: 11. Libraries were prepared by immunoSEQ multiplex PCR; TCRdb keeps only in-frame clonotypes and omits some of them. The repertoire holds some 480,000 clones, with roughly 85% as singletons. In this sample, this clone turned up many times.

This sequence was found in a person aged 18 to 59 who received the Ad26.COV2.S COVID-19 vaccine or a placebo. The sample here was peripheral blood, taken in a trial of Ad26.COV2.S vaccine versus placebo. J is TRBJ1-2 and V is TRBV14, with 9 bases lining up with TRBD1. In DNA, the CDR3 is TGTGCCAGCAGCCCCCGGGACAGGGTGCAAGGATATGGCTACACCTTC. Its protein product is CASSPRDRVQGYGYTF.